The clone carrying this T cell receptor (beta chain) was recorded only once. The sample is drawn from a study of Ad26.COV2.S vaccination and SARS-CoV-2 variants. For the study at large: In the COV1001 trial, the donor was in the Ad26.COV2.S arm. Intramuscularly, Ad26.COV2.S was given either once or twice, 56 days apart.

Treatment reported: roughly 20 received Ad26.COV2.S at low or high dose, single or two shots; several received placebo; per-sample allocation not given. At day 63 after the first vaccine or placebo injection, samples were drawn. TCRdb's table, derived via immunoSEQ multiplex PCR, lists solely in-frame clones and lacks some. The sample has about half a million clones; nearly 90% are singletons. The receptor's source is a person aged 18-65 years who received the Ad26.COV2.S COVID-19 vaccine or a placebo. The source was peripheral blood, collected in a trial of Ad26.COV2.S vaccine versus placebo.

The CDR3 nucleotides are TGTGCCAGCAGCTTAGCAGATAACTATGGCTACACCTTC. Protein product: CASSLADNYGYTF. This chain joins TRBV7-2 and TRBJ1-2; D is undetermined. V gave up 0 bases and J gave up 1 base, with 3 bases separating them. The germline V gene encodes CDR1 SGHTA and CDR2 FQGNSA. There are 13 residues in the CDR3.